This is a list of T cell receptor beta chains from one sample in a study of vaccination and CD4 T cells after COVID-19. Their cognate antigens are unknown. Each CDR3 protein is one row after TCRdb ran MiXCR on the PCR reads. This table has 14,000 to 15,000 distinct CDR3 sequences, under 60% appearing once. The sample was cultured CD4+ T cells from blood, taken after SARS-CoV-2 vaccination. These receptors were collected from a human donor with COVID-19. CDR3s include the opening cysteine and the closing phenylalanine or tryptophan. A D gene is named only where the DNA matches it firmly. Size tells how often a clone was seen (once, few, many) or the class of an expanded clone, and some rows leave it out.

CSASWGADTEAFF | TGCAGTGCTAGCTGGGGGGCTGACACTGAAGCTTTCTTT | few | . | TRBJ1-1 | TRBV20-1
CASSDRPGQGPTDTQYF | TGTGCCAGCAGTGATCGACCGGGACAGGGACCCACAGATACGCAGTATTTT | . | TRBD1 | TRBJ2-3 | TRBV7-9
CATSDKQDF | TGTGCCACCAGTGATAAACAGGACTTT | . | . | TRBJ2-3 | TRBV24-1
CASSLDFPGNTIYF | TGTGCCAGCAGCCTGGACTTCCCTGGAAACACCATATATTTT | . | . | TRBJ1-3 | TRBV11-3
CASTTENYGYTF | TGTGCCAGCACGACTGAAAACTATGGCTACACCTTC | few | . | TRBJ1-2 | TRBV2
CSVGDRVVKNIQYF | TGCAGCGTAGGGGACAGGGTCGTCAAAAACATTCAGTACTTC | once | TRBD1 | TRBJ2-4 | TRBV29-1
CASSTRDRGRDEQFF | TGTGCCAGCAGTACCCGGGACAGGGGGCGTGATGAGCAGTTCTTC | . | TRBD1 | TRBJ2-1 | TRBV28
CASSDRTNQPQHF | TGTGCCAGCAGTGACCGTACTAATCAGCCCCAGCATTTT | few | . | TRBJ1-5 | TRBV6-1
CATSRDKGSGNTIYF | TGTGCCACCAGCAGAGATAAGGGCTCTGGAAACACCATATATTTT | . | . | TRBJ1-3 | TRBV15
CASSYSIRAGSAEAFF | TGTGCCAGCAGTTACTCGATCCGAGCAGGGTCGGCTGAAGCTTTCTTT | . | . | TRBJ1-1 | TRBV6-5